This TCR beta chain was documented in a study of T cells in Graves' hyperthyroidism and ophthalmopathy. It was RNA transcripts that yielded the amplified TCR beta CDR3 regions. The HTBI primer set served for first-round RT-PCR of the TCR CDR3. TCRdb used MiXCR to reprocess the multiplex PCR reads, holding one entry per CDR3 protein. The profile covers hundreds of thousands of distinct CDR3 sequences, with roughly 32% appearing a single time and 31% taken by the ten largest. This clonotype was observed many times. The target antigen is unknown. Study-wide findings and caveats: Also found in blood were most expanded thyroid clonotypes above 0.001.

It was uncontrolled infection, other autoimmune disease, pregnancy or lactation that excluded patients. Germline CDR1 is MNHNY and CDR2 is SVGAGI (reference sequence). V was shortened by 0 bases and J by 13 bases, with 9 bases between the two germline ends. There are 11 residues in the CDR3. This TCR was sampled from a woman aged 40-49 years with Graves' hyperthyroidism. Sequencing was done on a sample of blood. The V call is TRBV6-6, the J call TRBJ1-1; D is unclear. CDR3 DNA sequence: TGTGCCAGCAGTTACTCGTTACAGAGTTTCTTT. The encoded protein is CASSYSLQSFF.